This record looks at one T cell receptor beta chain sequence and its context. Germline V lookup: CDR1 SGHRS, CDR2 YFSETQ. V lost 0 bases to trimming and J lost 4 bases, with 16 bases between them. The CDR3 has 16 residues. This sample is part of a study of neurological immune-mediated disorders. Time point of the sample: technical triplicate 2. Each TCR transcript was tagged with a 10-nucleotide random UMI during 5'RACE. Using its own MiXCR run on the 5' RACE reads, TCRdb lists one record per CDR3 protein. The table lists about 59,000 distinct CDR3 sequences, around 24% of them singletons, with about 4.5% in the top ten.

The chain recombines TRBV5-1 with TRBJ1-2, with D hard to call. This clonotype originated in a man in his sixties with HTLV-1-associated myelopathy (HAM/TSP). The source material was PBMCs. Written as DNA, the CDR3 is TGCGCCAGCAGCTTGGCCCCGGCCCAGGAGGGCTATGGCTACACCTTC. Translation gives CASSLAPAQEGYGYTF.